This TCR beta chain comes out of a study of technical replicates of blood from several donors. Method: immunoSEQ multiplex PCR; TCRdb's copy keeps in-frame clones and lacks some. Here the sample spans about 58,000 clones, approximately 94% being singletons. Per the germline V gene, CDR1 is MNHEY and CDR2 is SMNVEV (reference sequence). Trimming cost V 2 bases and J 6 bases; bases outside gene matches: 4. The CDR3 loop spans 15 amino acids. This chain uses TRBV27 with TRBJ1-5; TRBD1 agrees at 10 bases. The sample taken for sequencing was PBMCs. The origin of this receptor is a human donor in good health. Some clones in this sample may be carry-over from other donors' samples. This CDR3 is CASSLGTGVAQPQHF. CDR3 nucleotides: TGTGCCAGCAGTTTAGGGACAGGGGTTGCTCAGCCCCAGCATTTT.